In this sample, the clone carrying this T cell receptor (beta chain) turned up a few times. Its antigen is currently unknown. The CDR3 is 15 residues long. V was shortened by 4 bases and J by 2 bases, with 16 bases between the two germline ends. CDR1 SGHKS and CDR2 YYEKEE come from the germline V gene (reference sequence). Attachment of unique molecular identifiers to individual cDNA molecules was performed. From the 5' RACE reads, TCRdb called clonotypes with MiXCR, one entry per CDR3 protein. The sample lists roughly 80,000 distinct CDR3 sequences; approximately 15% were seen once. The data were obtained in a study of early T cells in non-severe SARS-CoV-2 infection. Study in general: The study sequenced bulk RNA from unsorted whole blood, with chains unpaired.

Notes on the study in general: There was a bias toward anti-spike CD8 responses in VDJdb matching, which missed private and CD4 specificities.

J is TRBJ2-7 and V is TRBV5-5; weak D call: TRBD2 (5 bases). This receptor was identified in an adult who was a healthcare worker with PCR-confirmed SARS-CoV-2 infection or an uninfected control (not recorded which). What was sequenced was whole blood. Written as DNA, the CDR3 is TGTGCCAGCAGCAGGAGGCGGGTCCCCCCCTACGAGCAGTACTTC. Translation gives CASSRRRVPPYEQYF.